This T cell receptor beta chain was profiled in a study of T-cell memory formation after mild COVID-19. Libraries for TCRalpha and TCRbeta carried sample barcodes and unique molecular identifiers via 5'RACE. TCRdb passed the 5' RACE reads through MiXCR, listing each CDR3 protein once. The repertoire holds just under 550,000 distinct CDR3 sequences, about 20% seen once, with under 15% in the top ten. In germline, CDR1 is KGHDR, CDR2 SFDVKD. V lost 3 bases and J 4 bases, leaving 6 bases between the germline ends. The CDR3 has 13 amino acids. The material sequenced was PBMCs or a T cell subset sorted from them (not recorded which). This TCR came from an adult woman who had mild COVID-19 (a few samples of this study predate the infection). Cell type and time point are not known. The chain uses TRBV24-1 and TRBJ2-4; tentatively, D is TRBD2 (6 bases). In DNA, the CDR3 is TGTGCCACCAGTGATGGAGGGAAAAACATTCAGTACTTC. Encoded protein: CATSDGGKNIQYF.